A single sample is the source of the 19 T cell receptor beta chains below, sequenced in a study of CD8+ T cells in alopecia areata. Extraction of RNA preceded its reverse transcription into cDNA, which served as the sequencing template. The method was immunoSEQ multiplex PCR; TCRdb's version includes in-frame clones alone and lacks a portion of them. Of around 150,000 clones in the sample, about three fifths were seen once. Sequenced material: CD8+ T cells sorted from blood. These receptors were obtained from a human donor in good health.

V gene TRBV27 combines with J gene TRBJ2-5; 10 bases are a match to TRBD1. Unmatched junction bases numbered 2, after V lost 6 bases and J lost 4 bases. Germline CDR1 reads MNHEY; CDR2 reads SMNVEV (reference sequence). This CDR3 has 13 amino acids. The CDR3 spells CASRRTGGETQYF. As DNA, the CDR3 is TGTGCCAGCAGACGGACAGGGGGAGAGACCCAGTACTTC.

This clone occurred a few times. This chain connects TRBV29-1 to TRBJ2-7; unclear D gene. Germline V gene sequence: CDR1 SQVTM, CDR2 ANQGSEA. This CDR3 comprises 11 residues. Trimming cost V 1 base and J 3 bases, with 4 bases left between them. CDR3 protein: CSVEGDYEQYF. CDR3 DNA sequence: TGCAGCGTTGAAGGGGACTACGAGCAGTACTTC.

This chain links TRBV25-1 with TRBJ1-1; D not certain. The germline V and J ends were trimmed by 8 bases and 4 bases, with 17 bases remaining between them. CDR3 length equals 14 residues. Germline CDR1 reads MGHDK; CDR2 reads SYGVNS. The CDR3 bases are TGTGCCAGCGGCCCCTGGGCGTACGGCACTGAAGCTTTCTTT. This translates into CASGPWAYGTEAFF.

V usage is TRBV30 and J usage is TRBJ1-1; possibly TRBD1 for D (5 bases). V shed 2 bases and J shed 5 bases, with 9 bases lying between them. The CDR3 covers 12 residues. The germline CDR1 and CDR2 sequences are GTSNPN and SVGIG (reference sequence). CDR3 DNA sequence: TGTGCCTGGAGTATAGGGGTAACTGAAGCTTTCTTT. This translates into CAWSIGVTEAFF.

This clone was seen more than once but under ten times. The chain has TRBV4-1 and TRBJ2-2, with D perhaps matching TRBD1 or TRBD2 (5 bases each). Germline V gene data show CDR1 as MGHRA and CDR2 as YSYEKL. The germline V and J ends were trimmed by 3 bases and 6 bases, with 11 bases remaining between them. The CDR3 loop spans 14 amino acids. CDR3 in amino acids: CASSQGPNAGELFF. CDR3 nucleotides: TGCGCCAGCAGCCAGGGACCTAACGCCGGGGAGCTGTTTTTT.

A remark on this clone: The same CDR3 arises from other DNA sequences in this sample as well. CDR3 sequence: CASSAGISYEQYF. For the CDR3, the DNA is TGTGCCAGCAGCGCAGGGATTTCCTACGAGCAGTACTTC. The V and J genes are TRBV11-2 and TRBJ2-7, with D perhaps matching TRBD1 (5 bases). V dropped 5 bases and J dropped 1 base, with 9 bases sitting between them. The CDR3 length is 13 residues. Germline V gene lookup returns CDR1 SGHAT and CDR2 FQNNGV. The complete variable domain, with remaining parts taken from reference TRBV11-2 and TRBJ2-7, reads EAGVAQSPRYKIIEKRQSVAFWCNPISGHATLYWYQQILGQGPKLLIQFQNNGVVDDSQLPKDRFSAERLKGVDSTLKIQPAKLEDSAVYLCASSAGISYEQYFGPGTRLTVT.

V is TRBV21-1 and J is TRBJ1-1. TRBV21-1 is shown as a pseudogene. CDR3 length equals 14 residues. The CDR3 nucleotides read TGTGCCAGCAGCAAACGCCCTAAGGTATATGAAGCTTTCTTT. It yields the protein CASSKRPKVYEAFF.

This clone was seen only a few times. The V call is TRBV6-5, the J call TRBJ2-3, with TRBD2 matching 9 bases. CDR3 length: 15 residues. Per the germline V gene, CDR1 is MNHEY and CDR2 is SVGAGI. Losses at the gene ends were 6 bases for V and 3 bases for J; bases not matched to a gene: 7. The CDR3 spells CASRPSGKGTDTQYF. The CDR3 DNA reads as TGTGCCAGCAGACCTAGCGGGAAGGGGACAGATACGCAGTATTTT.

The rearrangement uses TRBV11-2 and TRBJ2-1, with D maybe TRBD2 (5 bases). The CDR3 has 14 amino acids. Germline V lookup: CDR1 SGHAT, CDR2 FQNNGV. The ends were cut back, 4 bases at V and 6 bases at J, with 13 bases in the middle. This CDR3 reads CASSYGLASNEQFF. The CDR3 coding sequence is TGTGCCAGCAGCTACGGACTCGCGAGCAATGAGCAGTTCTTC.

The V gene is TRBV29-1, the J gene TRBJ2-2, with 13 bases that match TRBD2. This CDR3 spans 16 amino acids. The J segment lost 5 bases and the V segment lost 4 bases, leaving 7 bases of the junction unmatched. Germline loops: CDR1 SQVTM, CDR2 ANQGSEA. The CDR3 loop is CSVAGLAGMRTGELFF. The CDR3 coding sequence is TGCAGCGTTGCGGGACTAGCGGGGATGAGGACCGGGGAGCTGTTTTTT.

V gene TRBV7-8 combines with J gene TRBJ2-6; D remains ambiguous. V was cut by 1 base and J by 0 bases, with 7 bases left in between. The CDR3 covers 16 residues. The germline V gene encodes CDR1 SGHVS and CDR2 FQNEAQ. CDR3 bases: TGTGCCAGCAGCTTAGGTGCAGCCTCTGGGGCCAACGTCCTGACTTTC. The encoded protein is CASSLGAASGANVLTF.

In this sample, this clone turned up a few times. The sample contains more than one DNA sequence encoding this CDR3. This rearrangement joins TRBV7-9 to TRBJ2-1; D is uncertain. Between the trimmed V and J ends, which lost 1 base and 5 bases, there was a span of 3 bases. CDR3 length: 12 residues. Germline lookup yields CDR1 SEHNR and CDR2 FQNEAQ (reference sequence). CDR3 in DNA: TGTGCCAGCAGCTTAGGGCACAATGAGCAGTTCTTC. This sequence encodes CASSLGHNEQFF.

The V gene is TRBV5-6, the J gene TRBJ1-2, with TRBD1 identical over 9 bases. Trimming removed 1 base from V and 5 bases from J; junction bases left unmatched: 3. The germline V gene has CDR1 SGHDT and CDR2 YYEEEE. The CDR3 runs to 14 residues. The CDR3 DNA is TGTGCCAGCAGCTTGCCAGGACAGGGGTATGGCTACACCTTC. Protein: CASSLPGQGYGYTF. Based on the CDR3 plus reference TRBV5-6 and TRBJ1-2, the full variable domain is DAGVTQSPTHLIKTRGQQVTLRCSPKSGHDTVSWYQQALGQGPQFIFQYYEEEERQRGNFPDRFSGHQFPNYSSELNVNALLLGDSALYLCASSLPGQGYGYTFGSGTRLTVV.

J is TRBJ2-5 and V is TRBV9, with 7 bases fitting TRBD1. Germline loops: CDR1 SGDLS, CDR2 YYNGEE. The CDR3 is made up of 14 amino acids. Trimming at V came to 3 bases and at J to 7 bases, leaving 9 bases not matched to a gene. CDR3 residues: CASSAPGTAATQYF. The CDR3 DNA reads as TGTGCCAGCAGCGCCCCTGGGACAGCCGCGACCCAGTACTTC.

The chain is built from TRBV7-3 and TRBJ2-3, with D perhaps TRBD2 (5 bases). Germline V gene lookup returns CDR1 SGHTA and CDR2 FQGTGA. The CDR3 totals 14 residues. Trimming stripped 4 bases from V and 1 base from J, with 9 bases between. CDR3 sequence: CASSWIGGTDTQYF. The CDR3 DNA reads TGTGCCAGCAGCTGGATCGGGGGCACAGATACGCAGTATTTT. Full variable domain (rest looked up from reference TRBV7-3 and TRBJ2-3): GAGVSQTPSNKVTEKGKYVELRCDPISGHTALYWYRQSLGQGPEFLIYFQGTGAADDSGLPNDRFFAVRPEGSVSTLKIQRTERGDSAVYLCASSWIGGTDTQYFGPGTRLTVL.

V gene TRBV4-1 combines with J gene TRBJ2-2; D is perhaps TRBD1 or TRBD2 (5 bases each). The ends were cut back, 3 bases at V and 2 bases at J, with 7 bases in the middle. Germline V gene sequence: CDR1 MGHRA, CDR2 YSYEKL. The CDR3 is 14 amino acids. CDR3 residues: CASSQGPNTGELFF. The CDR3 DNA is TGCGCCAGCAGCCAGGGACCTAACACCGGGGAGCTGTTTTTT.

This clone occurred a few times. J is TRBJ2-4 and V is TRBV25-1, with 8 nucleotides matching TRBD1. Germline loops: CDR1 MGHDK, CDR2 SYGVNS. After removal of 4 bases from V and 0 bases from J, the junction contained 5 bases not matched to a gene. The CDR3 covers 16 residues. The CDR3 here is CASSGRRGLAKNIQYF. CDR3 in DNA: TGTGCCAGCAGTGGGCGCAGGGGGCTAGCCAAAAACATTCAGTACTTC.

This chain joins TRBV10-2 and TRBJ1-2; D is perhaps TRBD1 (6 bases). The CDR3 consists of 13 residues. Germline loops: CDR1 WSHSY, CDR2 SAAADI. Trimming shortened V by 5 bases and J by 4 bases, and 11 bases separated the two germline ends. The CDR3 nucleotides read TGCGCCAGCAGTCCGCAGGGGTTCTATGGCTACACCTTC. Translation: CASSPQGFYGYTF.

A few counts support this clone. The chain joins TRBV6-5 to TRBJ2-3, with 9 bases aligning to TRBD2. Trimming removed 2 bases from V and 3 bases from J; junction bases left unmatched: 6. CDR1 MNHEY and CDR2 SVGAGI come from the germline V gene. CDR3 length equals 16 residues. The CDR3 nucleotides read TGTGCCAGCAGTTACGCTACTAGCGGGCATACAGATACGCAGTATTTT. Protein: CASSYATSGHTDTQYF.